This T cell receptor (beta chain) was obtained from a study of T cells expressing NK-cell markers. This CDR3 is 11 amino acids long. CDR1 SGHKS and CDR2 YYEKEE come from the germline V gene (reference sequence). Study results and caveats: Dominance of the CD3+CD56-NKG2C+ fraction by these clonotypes also held in a handful of donors.

Following a re-call of the 5' RACE reads, TCRdb has one entry per CDR3 protein and lacks DNA. The sample's table shows 25,000 to 35,000 distinct CDR3 sequences. Concerning this clonotype: Its matching antigen is unknown.

The rearrangement links TRBV5-5 to TRBJ2-7. This clonotype originated in a woman aged 18-70 years in good health. What was sequenced was blood T cells: a sorted CD56 or NKG2C T cell subset, CD4+ or CD8+ T cells, or bulk PBMC T cells (not recorded which). CDR3 amino acids: CASSLAYEQYF.